This T cell receptor beta chain was documented in a study of blood T cell repertoires in COVID-19. As for the study in general: Italy, Spain and the United States were the sources of the convalescent and acute COVID-19 samples. From T cells, B-cell-depleted T cells, or PBMCs came the material, which was cDNA or gDNA.

In the original analysis: Nucleated cell number was recorded as an estimate derived from reference gene primer amplification. The table came from immunoSEQ multiplex PCR; TCRdb's copy has only in-frame clones and leaves some out. V, J and clone size are those of that table, while D and trimming were read from the DNA. The sample consists of about 140,000 clones, roughly three quarters of them appearing once. The CDR3 totals 14 residues. Trimming pared 3 bases from V and 2 bases from J, leaving 10 bases between. The V gene's germline CDR1 is LGHDT and CDR2 YNNKEL (reference sequence). The sequence was obtained from a man aged 45-65 years with active or convalescent COVID-19. The material sequenced was peripheral blood. This chain links TRBV3-1 (or the pseudogene TRBV3-2) with TRBJ2-5, with D unresolved. The DNA of the CDR3 is TGTGCCAGCAGCCAGAGCGTGGCTCAAGAGACCCAGTACTTC. As protein: CASSQSVAQETQYF.